Described below is a single TCR beta chain sequence and its context. Its specificity is unknown. This record belongs to a study of T cells in Graves' hyperthyroidism and ophthalmopathy. Study in general: Peripheral blood was collected at initial diagnosis, before any treatment.

General study points: Ophthalmopathy was identified by the model a median roughly 6.5 months ahead of onset.

It was RNA transcripts that yielded the amplified TCR beta CDR3 regions. The TCR CDR3 was amplified in a first-round RT-PCR using the HTBI primer set. TCRdb passed the multiplex PCR reads through MiXCR, listing each CDR3 protein once. The sample records 500,000 to 650,000 distinct CDR3 sequences, about 14% being singletons. Each person with ophthalmopathy scored at least 3 on the Clinical Activity Score, reached NOSPECS grade 4 or higher, and had been ill under 3 months. In making diagnoses, clinical symptoms, serum thyroxine and TRAb, thyroid ultrasound and orbital computed tomography were all used. What was sequenced was blood. The TCR comes from a woman aged 45-65 years with Graves' ophthalmopathy.

The CDR3 DNA sequence: TGTGCCAGTAGTATTGTAACGGGAGGTGGCTACGAGCAGTACTTC. This translates into CASSIVTGGGYEQYF. J is TRBJ2-7 and V is TRBV19, with 7 positions matching TRBD2. The CDR3 consists of 15 residues. Losses at the gene ends were 3 bases for V and 3 bases for J; bases not matched to a gene: 8. Looked up from germline, CDR1 is LNHDA and CDR2 is SQIVND (reference sequence). The whole variable domain, remainder taken from reference TRBV19 and TRBJ2-7, is DGGITQSPKYLFRKEGQNVTLSCEQNLNHDAMYWYRQDPGQGLRLIYYSQIVNDFQKGDIAEGYSVSREKKESFPLTVTSAQKNPTAFYLCASSIVTGGGYEQYFGPGTRLTVT.